These 23 T cell receptor beta chains were all obtained from the same sample, sequenced in a study of blood T cells in healthy people across ages. Then a second PCR, running about 6 to 12 cycles, was carried out with a sample-barcoded 5' primer and a J-beta primer mix. TCRdb re-analysed the 5' RACE reads in MiXCR, keeping a single row per CDR3 protein. The table lists 1.5 million to 2 million distinct CDR3 sequences, about 31% of them singletons. Sequenced material: blood. Receptor source: a woman in her twenties or thirties in good health.

V and J are TRBV28 and TRBJ1-2; D not resolved. V was trimmed by 6 bases and J by 5 bases, leaving 22 bases between them. The germline CDR1 and CDR2 sequences are MDHEN and SYDVKM. The CDR3 sequence is 16 residues long. In nucleotides, the CDR3 is TGTGCCAGCAGAAATAGGCAGGAGTCAAGAGTGTATGGCTACACCTTC. This encodes CASRNRQESRVYGYTF.

V usage is TRBV7-6 and J usage is TRBJ2-1, with 7 nucleotides matching TRBD1. The junction had 10 bases not matched to a gene; V was cut back by 5 bases and J by 6 bases. The CDR3 has 15 amino acids. The germline CDR1 and CDR2 sequences are SGHVS and FNYEAQ. The CDR3 protein is CASSNLLGTVNEQFF. As DNA, the CDR3 is TGTGCCAGCAGCAACCTACTTGGGACAGTCAATGAGCAGTTCTTC.

V and J are TRBV24-1 and TRBJ2-3; TRBD2 matches 13 bases. This CDR3 has 15 amino acids. After removal of 9 bases from V and 6 bases from J, the junction contained 8 bases not matched to a gene. Germline values: CDR1 KGHDR, CDR2 SFDVKD. CDR3 amino acids: CATDSRTSGSDTQYF. Here the CDR3 DNA reads TGTGCCACCGACTCCAGGACTAGCGGGAGTGATACGCAGTATTTT.

The chain carries TRBV7-9 and TRBJ1-5, with TRBD1 as a possible D gene (5 bases). Trimming stripped 3 bases from V and 6 bases from J, with 6 bases between. Germline CDR1 is SEHNR and CDR2 is FQNEAQ (reference sequence). The CDR3 has 12 residues. CDR3 residues: CASSLDTQPQHF. The CDR3 DNA is TGTGCCAGCAGCTTGGACACTCAGCCCCAGCATTTT.

The rearrangement joins TRBV7-9 to TRBJ1-5; possibly TRBD1 for D (5 bases). Germline CDR1 SEHNR, CDR2 FQNEAQ (reference sequence). The CDR3 has 17 amino acids. V shed 1 base and J shed 0 bases, with 13 bases lying between them. CDR3 nucleotides: TGTGCCAGCAGCTTAGGGACGGGGACGAATAGCAATCAGCCCCAGCATTTT. This gives the protein CASSLGTGTNSNQPQHF.

The V and J genes are TRBV20-1 and TRBJ2-7, with no clear D. Looked up from germline, CDR1 is DFQATT and CDR2 is SNEGSKA (reference sequence). V dropped 5 bases and J dropped 2 bases, with 16 bases sitting between them. CDR3 length: 14 amino acids. Here the CDR3 DNA reads TGCAGTGCTTTCCCCCAATCTGCTACCTACGAGCAGTACTTC. This encodes CSAFPQSATYEQYF.

The chain joins TRBV20-1 to TRBJ2-1; the D gene could be TRBD1 or TRBD2 (5 bases each). The CDR3 runs to 12 residues. Germline lookup yields CDR1 DFQATT and CDR2 SNEGSKA (reference sequence). The CDR3 DNA follows: TGCAGAGTAAGGGACGAAGTGAGAGAGCAGTTCTTC. This encodes CRVRDEVREQFF.

The V gene is TRBV6-1, the J gene TRBJ2-1, with 8 bases aligning to TRBD2. J lost 9 bases, V lost 7 bases, and 17 bases had no gene match. Germline-derived CDR1 and CDR2 are MNHNS and SASEGT. CDR3 length: 16 residues. CDR3 residues: CASTAAGTRVRVEQFF. CDR3 DNA: TGTGCCAGCACCGCTGCCGGGACTAGGGTAAGGGTTGAGCAGTTCTTC.

This clonotype was seen repeatedly, ten times or more. J is TRBJ2-6 and V is TRBV7-9; D perhaps matches TRBD2 (6 bases). Per the germline V gene, CDR1 is SEHNR and CDR2 is FQNEAQ (reference sequence). The CDR3 is made up of 16 amino acids. Trimming stripped 3 bases from V and 4 bases from J, with 13 bases between. CDR3 coding DNA: TGTGCCAGCAGCTTCCGGAGGGGCGCCGGGGCCAACGTCCTGACTTTC. Translated: CASSFRRGAGANVLTF.

This rearrangement joins TRBV20-1 to TRBJ1-5; weak D call: TRBD1 (5 bases). V was trimmed by 5 bases and J by 3 bases, leaving 17 bases between them. The germline CDR1 and CDR2 sequences are DFQATT and SNEGSKA (reference sequence). CDR3 length equals 15 residues. The CDR3 is CSAGGSRVPNQPQHF. The CDR3 region has the DNA TGCAGTGCTGGAGGTAGCAGGGTCCCCAATCAGCCCCAGCATTTT.

V usage is TRBV3-1 and J usage is TRBJ2-3; TRBD1 agrees at 8 bases. CDR1 and CDR2 (germline): LGHDT, YNNKEL (reference sequence). With 4 bases clipped from V and 2 bases from J, the junction kept 5 bases outside the gene matches. The CDR3 is 15 residues long. The CDR3 sequence: CASSPQGALTDTQYF. Here the CDR3 DNA reads TGTGCCAGCAGCCCGCAGGGGGCCCTCACAGATACGCAGTATTTT.

This clonotype was seen more than once but under ten times. J is TRBJ2-1 and V is TRBV11-1; D not resolved. V lost 5 bases to trimming and J lost 5 bases, with 10 bases between them. This CDR3 comprises 13 residues. Germline V gene lookup returns CDR1 SGHAT and CDR2 FQDESV (reference sequence). CDR3 bases: TGTGCCAGCAGCACCCAAGTTAACAATGAGCAGTTCTTC. Translated, it gives CASSTQVNNEQFF.

The chain couples TRBV11-2 to TRBJ2-1, with D unresolved. The V end lost 0 bases, the J end lost 8 bases, and 8 bases lay between the germline ends. The CDR3 contains 13 residues. Germline V gene lookup returns CDR1 SGHAT and CDR2 FQNNGV. The CDR3 DNA is TGTGCCAGCAGCTTAGATATGAGAGATGAGCAGTTCTTC. It codes for CASSLDMRDEQFF.

This clonotype was detected a few times. One junction end does not reproduce the germline sequence, and a read error may be involved. CDR3 amino acids: CASRATGAETFF. As DNA, the CDR3 is TGTGCCAGCAGGGCGACAGGGGCTGAAACTTTCTTT. The rearrangement uses TRBV6-5 and TRBJ1-1; 8 bases agree with TRBD1. The CDR3 is 12 residues long. Germline CDR1 and CDR2: MNHEY and SVGAGI.

As DNA, the CDR3 is TGCGCCAGCCAATGGTTCACTAGCGGGGGTATCGACGAGCAGTACTTC. The encoded protein is CASQWFTSGGIDEQYF. The V and J genes are TRBV5-1 and TRBJ2-7; 11 nucleotides match TRBD2. The V gene's germline CDR1 is SGHRS and CDR2 YFSETQ. The V and J ends lost 7 bases and 5 bases, in that order; junction bases with no gene match: 14. The CDR3 runs to 16 residues. Variable domain in full (rest from reference TRBV5-1 and TRBJ2-7): KAGVTQTPRYLIKTRGQQVTLSCSPISGHRSVSWYQQTPGQGLQFLFEYFSETQRNKGNFPGRFSGRQFSNSRSEMNVSTLELGDSALYLCASQWFTSGGIDEQYFGPGTRLTVT.

There are a few counts of this clonotype. The rearrangement links TRBV6-2 or TRBV6-3 to TRBJ1-2; 8 bases are a match to TRBD1. Germline V gene data show CDR1 as MNHEY and CDR2 as SVGEGT. The CDR3 has 14 amino acids. V trimming: 6 bases; J trimming: 4 bases; junction bases outside the gene matches: 7. CDR3 bases: TGTGCCAGCAGCCGGGACAGGATCTTCTATGGCTACACCTTC. It encodes CASSRDRIFYGYTF.

This sequence joins TRBV18 and TRBJ2-1; possible D gene TRBD2, 6 bases. The CDR3 length is 14 residues. Trimming cost V 6 bases and J 3 bases, with 12 bases left between them. Germline CDR1 is KGHSH and CDR2 is LQKENI. The CDR3 loop is CASSNGRDYNEQFF. In DNA, the CDR3 is TGTGCCAGCTCTAATGGGCGGGACTACAATGAGCAGTTCTTC.

This clonotype was counted a few times. V and J are TRBV6-1 and TRBJ2-2; tentatively, D is TRBD1 or TRBD2 (5 bases each). Germline values: CDR1 MNHNS, CDR2 SASEGT. This CDR3 is built from 14 residues. The V end lost 2 bases, the J end lost 6 bases, and 10 bases lay between the germline ends. CDR3 nucleotides: TGTGCCAGCAGTGAATGGGGGTACGCCGGGGAGCTGTTTTTT. Protein product: CASSEWGYAGELFF.

A remark on this clonotype: The junction shows a germline mismatch at one end, possibly a read error. This sequence joins TRBV20-1 and TRBJ1-1; D not certain. Germline CDR1 reads DFQATT; CDR2 reads SNEGSKA (reference sequence). The CDR3 has 11 residues. CDR3 amino acids: CSSRPNTEAFF. In nucleotides, the CDR3 is TGCAGTTCTAGACCGAACACTGAAGCTTTCTTT.

The rearrangement joins TRBV4-2 to TRBJ2-3; 9 bases map to TRBD2. Germline loops: CDR1 LGHNA, CDR2 YNFKEQ. The CDR3 extends over 16 amino acids. J was trimmed by 6 bases and V by 4 bases; bases with no gene match: 11. The CDR3 nucleotides are TGTGCCAGCAGCCGGTATAGCGGGGGCAGGGCGGATACGCAGTATTTT. Amino acid sequence: CASSRYSGGRADTQYF.

This chain uses TRBV27 with TRBJ2-7; 7 bases are shared with TRBD1. With 5 bases clipped from V and 6 bases from J, the junction kept 7 bases outside the gene matches. The V gene's germline CDR1 is MNHEY and CDR2 SMNVEV (reference sequence). The CDR3 sequence is 13 residues long. The CDR3 DNA sequence: TGTGCCAGCAGTCCCCATAGACAGGGCGAGCAGTACTTC. Protein product: CASSPHRQGEQYF.

This chain links TRBV28 with TRBJ2-7, with TRBD1 identical over 7 bases. The CDR3 runs 16 residues. The germline gives CDR1 MDHEN, CDR2 SYDVKM. V was clipped by 3 bases and J by 5 bases; unmatched bases: 13. CDR3 region: CASSFQSPTGVHEQYF. The CDR3 nucleotides are TGTGCCAGCAGTTTCCAATCCCCAACAGGGGTCCACGAGCAGTACTTC. Full variable domain (remainder filled in from reference TRBV28 and TRBJ2-7): DVKVTQSSRYLVKRTGEKVFLECVQDMDHENMFWYRQDPGLGLRLIYFSYDVKMKEKGDIPEGYSVSREKKERFSLILESASTNQTSMYLCASSFQSPTGVHEQYFGPGTRLTVT.

This clonotype was counted only a few times. CDR3 bases: TGTGCCAGCAGTTACTCGAGCGGGAGCCCCTACGAGCAGTACTTC. Its protein is CASSYSSGSPYEQYF. The chain has TRBV6-2 or TRBV6-3 and TRBJ2-7; TRBD2 agrees at 8 bases. Germline trimming cut 0 bases from V and 2 bases from J; bases unmatched to any gene: 3. CDR3 size: 15 residues. Germline V CDR1 and CDR2: MNHEY, SVGEGT.